This T cell receptor beta chain was recovered during a study of regulatory T cells in long-lasting Graves disease listed by TCRdb under 2021. As for the study more broadly: In the newly diagnosed Graves' disease group, patients had been taking antithyroid drugs for less than 3 months. Persistent Graves' disease patients were compared with newly diagnosed Graves' disease patients by peripheral blood TCR sequencing and RNA sequencing. The study was registered as a clinical trial and conducted in China. A total of about 33 samples underwent TCR sequencing, from 13 patients with persistent Graves' disease and 20 or so patients with newly diagnosed Graves' disease. The full study reports these points: The small sample size was acknowledged by the authors as a limitation that may reduce accuracy. Compared with newly diagnosed patients, persistent Graves' disease patients had lower TCR Shannon entropy and fewer highly expanded clones, which suggests clonal expansion. Preferential use of TRBV28, TRBJ1-2 and TRBJ2-5 was observed in persistent disease, whereas TRBV20-1 and TRBJ2-1 were favored in newly diagnosed disease. Sequencing and analysis were restricted to the TCR beta chain. Patients with persistent disease shared more public clonotypes (over 2,500) than newly diagnosed patients did (966). Because the primary lesion, thyroid tissue, could not be accessed, the study looked at peripheral blood alone.

In this sample, this clonotype turned up many times. Its antigen specificity is not known. Per-base quality was not reported, and no clone a single base away is much larger than it. Its CDR3 holds 15 amino acids, cysteine through phenylalanine. CDR3 DNA only is kept here, 45 bases in frame from base 1. The junction shows trimming of 3 bases on V and 4 bases on J, and the gene matches do not reach 7 bases of it. Per the germline V gene, MNHEY is the CDR1 and SVGAGI is the CDR2. Library preparation used multiplex PCR. Sequencing was performed on an Illumina HiSeq 4000. TCR beta libraries were built with iRepertoire HTBI primers and Arm-PCR amplification of CDR3 regions. Gel purification was performed on PCR products prior to sequencing. The original pipeline was this. A total of 62 TRBV and approximately 13 TRBJ segments were identified across samples and were used for gene usage analysis of CDR3 amino acid clonotypes. COPE and FqMerger were used to merge filtered high-quality paired reads into contigs. BLAST was used to align contigs to the IMGT TRBV, TRBD and TRBJ reference genes, and CDR3 was defined following IMGT. Clonotypes above 0.1% frequency were classified as highly expanded clones. Repertoire diversity was measured by Shannon entropy, and V-J evenness by the Gini coefficient. Clonotypes shared by more than one individual were considered public. The raw public reads went through TCRdb reprocessing: fastp at Q25, MiXCR clone calling, in-frame beta chains kept. Rows are combined by CDR3 protein, so each entry shows the most common genes and DNA. TCRdb assigned the V and J calls; the authors' analysis was not used. The sample profile shows 600,000 to 650,000 distinct CDR3 sequences; under 20% of them were found once. The ten largest account for around 18% of the sample.

The label giving this sample's time point can be read as: newly diagnosed GD, antithyroid drugs for less than 3 months. RNA was extracted from PBMCs in TRIzol for both TCR sequencing and RNA sequencing. Graves' disease was diagnosed according to American Thyroid Association guidelines. Recruitment of patients was carried out at an endocrinology department in Xi'an, China. Each patient gave around 9 milliliters of peripheral blood, collected in an EDTA anticoagulant tube. PBMCs were isolated by Ficoll Paque Plus density gradient separation without further T cell sorting. RNA quality was checked with an Agilent 2100 Bioanalyzer and agarose gel, and concentration with a NanoDrop 2000. In addition, the sample was reused for a study of T cells in Graves' hyperthyroidism and ophthalmopathy. The second paper states: Graves' hyperthyroidism was defined as stable when no progression to ophthalmopathy occurred over 18 months of follow-up. Hyperthyroidism patients were newly diagnosed, had a disease duration of under 2 months, and were aged 18 to 65 years. Any patient with an uncontrolled infection, another autoimmune disease, pregnancy or lactation was excluded. Diagnoses relied on clinical symptoms, serum thyroxine and TRAb, thyroid ultrasound and orbital computed tomography. The first round of RT-PCR for the TCR CDR3 was performed with the HTBI primer set and the Qiagen OneStep RT-PCR kit. Most expanded thyroid clonotypes (frequency above 0.001) were also found in blood, which suggests that blood repertoires may mirror thyroid immune responses. A 13 V-J signature model separated ophthalmopathy from stable hyperthyroidism, with around 90% sensitivity and roughly 81% specificity in cross-validation and 80%/75% in testing. In validation, the model predicted progression to ophthalmopathy with around 71% sensitivity and 72.22% specificity, a median of about six months before onset. To identify distinguishing TCR V-J signatures, a discovery cohort of 100 patients was used, comprising fewer than 45 with Graves' ophthalmopathy and 57 with stable Graves' hyperthyroidism. Prospective prediction of ophthalmopathy was tested in an independent validation cohort consisting of under 20 hyperthyroidism patients and about 17 patients who later progressed to ophthalmopathy. The roughly 99 discovery patients were divided at random into training and test sets in a 7:3 ratio. In several Graves' hyperthyroidism patients, the study also compared T-cell repertoires from thyroid tissue with T-cell repertoires from blood. After blood sampling, hyperthyroidism patients were treated with methimazole at a starting dose of 30 mg daily, and ophthalmopathy patients were treated with high-dose intravenous methylprednisolone. Libraries were constructed in a second round of multiplex PCR, after which size selection and purification were carried out. Sequencing of the libraries was done on an Illumina HiSeq2000 using paired-end 100 bp reads. SOAPnuke was used to process the raw data, removing reads that contained adapters or uncalled bases, had a mean Phred below 15, or lacked an exact match to the constant primer or identifier. COPE v1.2.5 was used to merge high-quality paired reads, and clonotypes were defined as unique nucleotide sequences. Clonotypes were aligned to IMGT TRBV, TRBD and TRBJ reference segments using MiTCR v1.1. Analysis was restricted to V-J combinations with a frequency above 0.0001, which covered roughly 99% of repertoires. A TCS score was defined as the ratio of F50 (clonal expansion) to E x V (chaos), with BLOSUM62-based TCRdist applied between CDR3 peptides within each V-J. Welch's t-statistics and random forest reduced around 550 V-J features to around 14, which were used in a naive Bayes classifier (R e1071). No statistical method was used to fix the sample size in advance, and group allocation was not hidden from the investigators. The paper reports TCR Vbeta CDR3 sequencing of approximately 140 peripheral blood samples: over 40 ophthalmopathy, about 75 hyperthyroidism and approximately 17 progressor patients.

Sample: peripheral blood mononuclear cells (PBMCs), taken at new diagnosis, from a patient treated with antithyroid drugs. This receptor was identified in a woman aged 25 to 39 with Graves disease. Donor details come from another sample of the same person, matched by shared clones. The receptor chain draws on TRBV6-5 and TRBJ2-5; 8 middle bases align to TRBD2. The CDR3 here reads CASSYRSGGVETQYF. The DNA is as follows: TGTGCCAGCAGTTATAGATCGGGAGGGGTAGAGACCCAGTACTTC.